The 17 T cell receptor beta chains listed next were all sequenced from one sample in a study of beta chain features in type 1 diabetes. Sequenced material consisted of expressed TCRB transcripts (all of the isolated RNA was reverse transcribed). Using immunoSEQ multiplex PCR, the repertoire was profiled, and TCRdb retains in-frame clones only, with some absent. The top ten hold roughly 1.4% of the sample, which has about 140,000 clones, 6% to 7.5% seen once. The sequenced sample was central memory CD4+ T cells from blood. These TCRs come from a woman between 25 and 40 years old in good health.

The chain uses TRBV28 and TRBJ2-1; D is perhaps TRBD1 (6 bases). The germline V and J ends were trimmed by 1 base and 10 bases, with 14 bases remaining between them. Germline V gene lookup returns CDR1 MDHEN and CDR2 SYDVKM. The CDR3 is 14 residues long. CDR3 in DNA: TGTGCCAGCAGTTTATTACAGGGTTCGGGGGAGCAGTTCTTC. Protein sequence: CASSLLQGSGEQFF. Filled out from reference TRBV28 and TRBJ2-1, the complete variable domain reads DVKVTQSSRYLVKRTGEKVFLECVQDMDHENMFWYRQDPGLGLRLIYFSYDVKMKEKGDIPEGYSVSREKKERFSLILESASTNQTSMYLCASSLLQGSGEQFFGPGTRLTVL.

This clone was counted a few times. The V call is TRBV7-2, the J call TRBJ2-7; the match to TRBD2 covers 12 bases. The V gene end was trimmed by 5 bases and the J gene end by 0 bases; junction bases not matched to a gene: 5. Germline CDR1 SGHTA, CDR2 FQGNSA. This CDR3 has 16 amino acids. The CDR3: CASSLGLAGISYEQYF. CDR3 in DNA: TGTGCCAGCAGCCTAGGACTAGCGGGGATCTCCTACGAGCAGTACTTC.

The CDR3 sequence is CASISWDREHRGEAFF. The CDR3 coding sequence is TGTGCCAGCATTTCATGGGACCGGGAGCATAGGGGTGAAGCTTTCTTT. The gene calls are TRBV4-2 and TRBJ1-1; D is possibly TRBD1 (5 bases). Germline V gene data show CDR1 as LGHNA and CDR2 as YNFKEQ. The CDR3 is 16 amino acids. V lost 7 bases and J 7 bases, leaving 25 bases between the germline ends.

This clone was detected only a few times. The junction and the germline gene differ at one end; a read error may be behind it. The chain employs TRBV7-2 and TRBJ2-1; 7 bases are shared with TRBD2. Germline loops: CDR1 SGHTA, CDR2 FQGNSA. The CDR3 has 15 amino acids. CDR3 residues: CASSLAASGYNEQFF. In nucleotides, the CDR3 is TGTGCCAGCAGCCTAGCGGCTAGCGGCTACAATGAGCAGTTCTTC. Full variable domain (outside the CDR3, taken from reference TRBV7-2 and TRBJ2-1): GAGVSQSPSNKVTEKGKDVELRCDPISGHTALYWYRQSLGQGLEFLIYFQGNSAPDKSGLPSDRFSAERTGGSVSTLTIQRTQQEDSAVYLCASSLAASGYNEQFFGPGTRLTVL.

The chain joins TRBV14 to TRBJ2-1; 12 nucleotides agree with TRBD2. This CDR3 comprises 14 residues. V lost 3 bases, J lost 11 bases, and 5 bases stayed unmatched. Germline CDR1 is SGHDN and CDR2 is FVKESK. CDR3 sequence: CASSHRGLAGQQFF. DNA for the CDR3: TGTGCCAGCAGCCATCGAGGACTAGCGGGACAGCAGTTCTTC.

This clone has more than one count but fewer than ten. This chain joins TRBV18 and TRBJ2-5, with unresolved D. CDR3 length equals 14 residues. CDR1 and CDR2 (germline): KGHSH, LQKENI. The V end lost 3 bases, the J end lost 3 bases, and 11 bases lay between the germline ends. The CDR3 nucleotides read TGTGCCAGCTCACCGGTCCTGGCAGAAGAGACCCAGTACTTC. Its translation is CASSPVLAEETQYF.

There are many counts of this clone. Written as DNA, the CDR3 is TGTGCCAGCAGCTTGGACAGTACGAACACCGGGGAGCTGTTTTTT. It is translated as CASSLDSTNTGELFF. The chain links TRBV11-2 to TRBJ2-2, with D possibly TRBD1 on 6 matching bases. V shed 3 bases and J shed 0 bases, with 8 bases lying between them. Per the germline V gene, CDR1 is SGHAT and CDR2 is FQNNGV. CDR3 size: 15 residues.

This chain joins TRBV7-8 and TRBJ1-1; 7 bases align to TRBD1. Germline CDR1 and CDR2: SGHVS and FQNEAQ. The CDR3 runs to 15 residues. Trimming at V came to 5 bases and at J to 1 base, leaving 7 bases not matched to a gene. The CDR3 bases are TGTGCCAGCAGCCCCGGACAGGCCCCGAACACTGAAGCTTTCTTT. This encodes CASSPGQAPNTEAFF.

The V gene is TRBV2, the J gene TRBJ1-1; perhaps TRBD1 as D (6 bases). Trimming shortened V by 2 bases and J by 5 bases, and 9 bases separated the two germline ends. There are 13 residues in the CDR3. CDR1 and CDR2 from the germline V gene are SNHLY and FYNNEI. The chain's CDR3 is CASSERGATEAFF. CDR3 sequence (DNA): TGTGCCAGCAGTGAACGGGGGGCAACTGAAGCTTTCTTT. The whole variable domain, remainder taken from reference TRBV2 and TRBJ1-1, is EPEVTQTPSHQVTQMGQEVILRCVPISNHLYFYWYRQILGQKVEFLVSFYNNEISEKSEIFDDQFSVERPDGSNFTLKIRSTKLEDSAMYFCASSERGATEAFFGQGTRLTVV.

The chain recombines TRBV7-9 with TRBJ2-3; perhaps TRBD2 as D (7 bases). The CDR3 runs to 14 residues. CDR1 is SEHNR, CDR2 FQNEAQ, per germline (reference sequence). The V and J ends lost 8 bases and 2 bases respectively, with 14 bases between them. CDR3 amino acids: CASEEGGVTDTQYF. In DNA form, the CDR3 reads TGTGCCAGCGAAGAAGGGGGGGTCACAGATACGCAGTATTTT.

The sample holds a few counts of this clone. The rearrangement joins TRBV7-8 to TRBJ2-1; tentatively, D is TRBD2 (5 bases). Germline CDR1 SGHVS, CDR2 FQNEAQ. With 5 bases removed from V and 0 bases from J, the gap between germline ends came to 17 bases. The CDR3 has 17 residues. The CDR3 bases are TGTGCCAGCAGCAGAACCTACCGGGATCCCTCCTACAATGAGCAGTTCTTC. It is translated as CASSRTYRDPSYNEQFF.

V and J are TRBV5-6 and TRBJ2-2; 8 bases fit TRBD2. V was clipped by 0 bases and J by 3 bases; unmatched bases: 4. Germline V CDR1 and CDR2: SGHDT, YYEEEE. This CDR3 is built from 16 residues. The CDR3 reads CASSLVRGGYTGELFF. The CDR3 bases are TGTGCCAGCAGCTTGGTCCGGGGGGGTTACACCGGGGAGCTGTTTTTT.

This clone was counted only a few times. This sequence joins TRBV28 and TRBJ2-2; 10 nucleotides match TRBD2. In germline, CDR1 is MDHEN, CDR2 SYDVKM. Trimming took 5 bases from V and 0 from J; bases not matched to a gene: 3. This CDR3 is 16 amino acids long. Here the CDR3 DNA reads TGTGCCAGCAGTCCCGGACTAGCGGCGAACACCGGGGAGCTGTTTTTT. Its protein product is CASSPGLAANTGELFF.

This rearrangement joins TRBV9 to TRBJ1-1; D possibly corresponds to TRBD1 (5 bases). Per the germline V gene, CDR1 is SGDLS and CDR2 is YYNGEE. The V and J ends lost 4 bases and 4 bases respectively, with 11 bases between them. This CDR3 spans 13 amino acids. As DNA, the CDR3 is TGTGCCAGCAGCTACGGGGGGGGCACTGAAGCTTTCTTT. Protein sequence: CASSYGGGTEAFF. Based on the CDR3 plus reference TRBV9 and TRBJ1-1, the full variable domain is DSGVTQTPKHLITATGQRVTLRCSPRSGDLSVYWYQQSLDQGLQFLIQYYNGEERAKGNILERFSAQQFPDLHSELNLSSLELGDSALYFCASSYGGGTEAFFGQGTRLTVV.

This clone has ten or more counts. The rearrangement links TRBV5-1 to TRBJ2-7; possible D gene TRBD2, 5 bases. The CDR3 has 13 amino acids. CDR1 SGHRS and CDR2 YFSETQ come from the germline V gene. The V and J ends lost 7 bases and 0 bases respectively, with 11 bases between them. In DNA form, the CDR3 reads TGCGCCAGCCGACTACCAACCTCCTACGAGCAGTACTTC. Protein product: CASRLPTSYEQYF.

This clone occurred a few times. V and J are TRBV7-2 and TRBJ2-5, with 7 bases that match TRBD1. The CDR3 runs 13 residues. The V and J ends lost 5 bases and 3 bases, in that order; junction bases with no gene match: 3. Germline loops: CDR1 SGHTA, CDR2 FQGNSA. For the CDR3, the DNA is TGTGCCAGCAGCCCGGGACAGAAAGAGACCCAGTACTTC. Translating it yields CASSPGQKETQYF.

The DNA for the CDR3 is TGCGCCAGCAGCGAGACTAGCGGGAGGGCCCATGAGCAGTTCTTC. Residues: CASSETSGRAHEQFF. The chain is built from TRBV5-1 and TRBJ2-1, with 14 positions matching TRBD2. The CDR3 has 15 amino acids. CDR1 SGHRS and CDR2 YFSETQ come from the germline V gene. Trimming removed 4 bases from V and 8 bases from J; junction bases left unmatched: 5.